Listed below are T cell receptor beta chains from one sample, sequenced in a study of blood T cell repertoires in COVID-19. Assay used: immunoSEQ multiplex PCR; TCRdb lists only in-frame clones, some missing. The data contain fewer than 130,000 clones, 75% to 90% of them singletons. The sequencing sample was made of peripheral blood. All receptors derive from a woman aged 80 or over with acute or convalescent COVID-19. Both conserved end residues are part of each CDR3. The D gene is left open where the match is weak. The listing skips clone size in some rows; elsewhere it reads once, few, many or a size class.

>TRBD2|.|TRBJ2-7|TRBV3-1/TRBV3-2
CASSPASGGLYEQYF
TGTGCCAGCAGCCCGGCTAGCGGGGGTCTATACGAGCAGTACTTC
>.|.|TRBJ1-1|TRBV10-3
CAISESKGGSEAFF
TGTGCCATCAGTGAGAGCAAGGGGGGGTCTGAAGCTTTCTTT
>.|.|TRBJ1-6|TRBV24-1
CATSDPEVGGSPLHF
TGTGCCACCAGTGACCCTGAAGTGGGGGGGTCACCCCTCCACTTT
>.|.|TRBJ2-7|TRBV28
CASTPTGEDYEQYF
TGTGCCAGCACCCCCACCGGGGAGGATTACGAGCAGTACTTC
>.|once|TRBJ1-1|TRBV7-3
CASSLHMDTEAFF
TGTGCCAGCAGCCTTCACATGGACACTGAAGCTTTCTTT
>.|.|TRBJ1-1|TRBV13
CASSLGQGGAEAFF
TGTGCCAGCAGCTTGGGGCAGGGCGGTGCTGAAGCTTTCTTT
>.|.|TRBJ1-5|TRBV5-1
CASSLVGEGQPQHF
TGCGCCAGCAGCTTGGTCGGAGAGGGTCAGCCCCAGCATTTT
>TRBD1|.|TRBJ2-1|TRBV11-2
CASSPGTGTNEQFF
TGTGCCAGCAGCCCAGGGACAGGGACCAATGAGCAGTTCTTC
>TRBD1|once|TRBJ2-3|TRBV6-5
CASSHRGGDRDTQYF
TGTGCCAGCAGTCACAGGGGTGGGGATAGAGATACGCAGTATTTT
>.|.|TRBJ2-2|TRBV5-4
CASSLTAGELFF
TGTGCCAGCAGCTTAACAGCCGGGGAGCTGTTTTTT
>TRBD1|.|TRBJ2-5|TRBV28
CASSPRDSGYQETQYF
TGTGCCAGCAGTCCAAGGGACAGTGGGTACCAAGAGACCCAGTACTTC
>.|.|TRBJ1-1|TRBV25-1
CASRERVNTEAFF
TGTGCCAGCAGGGAGAGGGTGAACACTGAAGCTTTCTTT
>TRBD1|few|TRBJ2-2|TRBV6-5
CASSSGGNTGELFF
TGTGCCAGCAGTTCAGGGGGGAACACCGGGGAGCTGTTTTTT
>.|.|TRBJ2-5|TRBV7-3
CASSPVGGVGETQYF
TGTGCCAGCAGCCCCGTGGGGGGAGTAGGGGAGACCCAGTACTTC
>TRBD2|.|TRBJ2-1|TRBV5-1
CASSQTSGGTYNEQFF
TGCGCCAGCAGTCAAACCTCCGGGGGGACCTACAATGAGCAGTTCTTC
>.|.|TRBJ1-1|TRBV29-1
CSVERGGVEAFF
TGCAGCGTTGAAAGGGGGGGGGTTGAAGCTTTCTTT
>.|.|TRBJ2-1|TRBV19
CASSSLSEPSSYNEQFF
TGTGCCAGTAGTAGCCTTTCCGAACCGAGCTCCTACAATGAGCAGTTCTTC
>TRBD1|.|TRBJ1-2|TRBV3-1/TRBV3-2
CASSKNRGPGYGYTF
TGTGCCAGCAGCAAAAACAGGGGCCCTGGCTATGGCTACACCTTC
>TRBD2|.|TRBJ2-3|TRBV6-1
CASSETSGGVPDTQYF
TGTGCCAGCAGTGAAACTAGCGGGGGGGTTCCTGATACGCAGTATTTT
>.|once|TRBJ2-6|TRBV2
CASSEWSSGANVLTF
TGTGCCAGCAGTGAATGGAGCTCTGGGGCCAACGTCCTGACTTTC
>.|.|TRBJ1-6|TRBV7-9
CASSRDIKSPLHF
TGTGCCAGCAGCCGGGACATCAAGTCACCCCTCCACTTT
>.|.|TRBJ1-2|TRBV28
CASSFGGSNYGYTF
TGTGCCAGCAGTTTTGGGGGGTCTAACTATGGCTACACCTTC
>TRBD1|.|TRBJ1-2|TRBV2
CASSRLGQGNYGYTF
TGTGCCAGCAGCCGGTTGGGACAGGGGAACTATGGCTACACCTTC
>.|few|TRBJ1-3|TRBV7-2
CASSLGPGFSGNTIYF
TGTGCCAGCAGCTTAGGCCCAGGGTTCTCTGGAAACACCATATATTTT
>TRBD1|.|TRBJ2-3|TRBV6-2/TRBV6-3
CASSFGRGLTDTQYF
TGTGCCAGCAGTTTCGGCAGGGGGCTCACAGATACGCAGTATTTT
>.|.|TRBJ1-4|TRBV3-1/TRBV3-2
CASSPGFTNEKLFF
TGTGCCAGCAGCCCCGGGTTTACTAATGAAAAACTGTTTTTT
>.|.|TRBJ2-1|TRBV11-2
CASSLRNEQFF
TGTGCCAGCAGCTTGAGGAATGAGCAGTTCTTC
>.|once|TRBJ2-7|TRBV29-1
CSVETGYLGEQYF
TGCAGCGTTGAAACAGGGTACCTCGGCGAGCAGTACTTC
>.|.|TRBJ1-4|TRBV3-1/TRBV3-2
CASSQGGEKLFF
TGTGCCAGCAGCCAAGGAGGGGAAAAACTGTTTTTT
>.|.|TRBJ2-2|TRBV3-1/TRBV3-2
CASSQYRANTGELFF
TGTGCCAGCAGCCAATACAGGGCGAACACCGGGGAGCTGTTTTTT
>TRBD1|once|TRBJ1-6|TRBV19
CASSPLGQGGSPLHF
TGTGCCAGTAGCCCTCTAGGACAGGGGGGTTCACCCCTCCACTTT
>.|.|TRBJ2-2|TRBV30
CAWNPTEGDTGELFF
TGTGCCTGGAACCCCACGGAAGGGGACACCGGGGAGCTGTTTTTT
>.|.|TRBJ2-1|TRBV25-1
CASLLYNEQFF
TGTGCCAGCCTATTGTACAATGAGCAGTTCTTC
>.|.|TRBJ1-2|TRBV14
CASSQVKVGGYTF
TGTGCCAGCAGCCAAGTCAAAGTCGGGGGCTACACCTTC
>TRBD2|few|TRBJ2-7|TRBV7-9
CASSLGSAGGEQYF
TGTGCCAGCAGCTTAGGTTCTGCGGGGGGCGAGCAGTACTTC
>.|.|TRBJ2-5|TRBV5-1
CASSLTGLRETQYF
TGCGCCAGCAGCTTAACAGGGTTAAGGGAGACCCAGTACTTC
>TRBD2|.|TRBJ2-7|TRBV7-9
CASSPIAGVSYEQYF
TGTGCCAGCAGCCCCATAGCGGGGGTTTCCTACGAGCAGTACTTC
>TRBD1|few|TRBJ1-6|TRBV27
CASSLLTGTGSPLHF
TGTGCCAGCAGTTTATTAACAGGGACAGGTTCACCCCTCCACTTT
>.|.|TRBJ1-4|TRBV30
CALEATTNEKLFF
TGTGCCCTCGAGGCAACAACTAATGAAAAACTGTTTTTT
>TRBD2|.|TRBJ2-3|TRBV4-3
CASSQEIAGLYTDTQYF
TGCGCCAGCAGCCAAGAAATAGCGGGGTTGTACACAGATACGCAGTATTTT
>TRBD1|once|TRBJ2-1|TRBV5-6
CASSWLGTGFDPSDEQFF
TGTGCCAGCAGCTGGCTGGGGACAGGGTTCGACCCGAGCGATGAGCAGTTCTTC
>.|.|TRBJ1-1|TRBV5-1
CASSLGQVNILNTEAFF
TGCGCCAGCAGCTTGGGGCAGGTCAATATCTTGAACACTGAAGCTTTCTTT
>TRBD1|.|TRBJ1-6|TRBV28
CASSLTGGPYNSPLHF
TGTGCCAGCAGTTTAACAGGGGGTCCCTATAATTCACCCCTCCACTTT
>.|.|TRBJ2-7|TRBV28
CASSLAGSYEQYF
TGTGCCAGCAGTCTGGCAGGTAGCTACGAGCAGTACTTC
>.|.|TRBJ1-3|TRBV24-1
CATSSGGHTIYF
TGTGCCACCAGTTCCGGGGGACACACCATATATTTT
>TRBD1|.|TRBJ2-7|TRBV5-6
CASSLPGQNYEQYF
TGTGCCAGCAGCTTGCCGGGACAGAACTACGAGCAGTACTTC
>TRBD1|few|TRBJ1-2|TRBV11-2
CASRQGQNYGYTF
TGTGCCAGCAGACAGGGACAGAACTATGGCTACACCTTC
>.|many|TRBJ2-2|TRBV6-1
CASSEKGQNTGELFF
TGTGCCAGCAGTGAAAAGGGACAGAACACCGGGGAGCTGTTTTTT
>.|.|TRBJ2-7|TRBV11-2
CASSLDPSWRRSSYEQYF
TGTGCCAGCAGCTTAGATCCATCCTGGCGGCGAAGCTCCTACGAGCAGTACTTC
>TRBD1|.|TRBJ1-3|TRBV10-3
CAISESRDRVAGNTIYF
TGTGCCATCAGTGAGTCGAGGGACAGAGTAGCGGGAAACACCATATATTTT
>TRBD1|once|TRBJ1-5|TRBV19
CASQSGQGLGQPQHF
TGTGCCAGTCAATCCGGACAGGGCCTGGGTCAGCCCCAGCATTTT
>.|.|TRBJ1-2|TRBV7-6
CASSLMGTSNYGYTF
TGTGCCAGCAGCTTAATGGGGACATCTAACTATGGCTACACCTTC